This T cell receptor beta chain was sequenced during a study of blood T cell repertoires in COVID-19. Study-wide background: Acute-phase and convalescent COVID-19 samples originated in the United States, Italy and Spain.

Original processing methods: Amplification from reference gene primers served as the basis for estimated nucleated cell counts. Generated by immunoSEQ multiplex PCR, the TCRdb table keeps only in-frame clones and is missing some. V, J and clone size reflect that table, while D and trimming were determined from the DNA. This table holds some 44,000 clones, around 92% found once. V trimming: 0 bases; J trimming: 4 bases; junction bases outside the gene matches: 7. The germline CDR1 and CDR2 sequences are GTSNPN and SVGIG (reference sequence). The CDR3 totals 16 residues. This TCR came from a human donor in a cohort sampled during active COVID-19. Input material: peripheral blood. J is TRBJ1-4 and V is TRBV30; 8 nucleotides align to TRBD1. The CDR3 protein is CAWSVTGGAFNEKLFF. CDR3 DNA: TGTGCCTGGAGTGTAACAGGGGGGGCGTTTAATGAAAAACTGTTTTTT.